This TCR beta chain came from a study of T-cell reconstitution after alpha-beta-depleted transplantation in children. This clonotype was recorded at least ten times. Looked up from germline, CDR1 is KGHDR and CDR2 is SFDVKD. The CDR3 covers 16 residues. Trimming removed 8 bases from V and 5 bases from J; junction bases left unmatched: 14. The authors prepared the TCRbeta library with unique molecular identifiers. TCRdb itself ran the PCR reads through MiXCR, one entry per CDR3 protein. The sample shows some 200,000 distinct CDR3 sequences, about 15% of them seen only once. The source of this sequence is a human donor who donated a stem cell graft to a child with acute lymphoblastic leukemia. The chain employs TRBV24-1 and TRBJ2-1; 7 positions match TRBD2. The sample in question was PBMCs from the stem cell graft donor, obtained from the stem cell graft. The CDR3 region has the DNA TGTGCCACCAAAGGGAGTCGGGGGGAGGATCACAATGAGCAGTTCTTC. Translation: CATKGSRGEDHNEQFF.